The 7 T cell receptor beta chains below were found in one sample sequenced in a study of CD8+ T cells in alopecia areata. Following extraction, RNA underwent reverse transcription to cDNA, which served as the sequencing template. Sequenced by immunoSEQ multiplex PCR; TCRdb stores in-frame clones only, minus some. The table records approximately 130,000 clones, around 48% of them present only once. Source material: NKG2D-low CD8+ T cells sorted from blood. All receptors come from a human donor with alopecia areata.

The rearrangement joins TRBV5-1 to TRBJ2-2; D not certain. CDR3 size: 17 residues. V was shortened by 2 bases and J by 2 bases, with 16 bases between the two germline ends. Germline values: CDR1 SGHRS, CDR2 YFSETQ. DNA for the CDR3: TGCGCCAGCAGCTTCCCCCCCGCAGGCGGAAACACCGGGGAGCTGTTTTTT. Protein: CASSFPPAGGNTGELFF.

This clone was seen more than once but under ten times. This chain uses TRBV28 with TRBJ1-1; D not resolved. The CDR3 covers 11 residues. The germline gives CDR1 MDHEN, CDR2 SYDVKM. Trimming pared 11 bases from V and 1 base from J, leaving 8 bases between. This CDR3 is CACSGNTEAFF. The CDR3 coding sequence is TGTGCCTGTTCAGGGAACACTGAAGCTTTCTTT. Variable domain in full (rest from reference TRBV28 and TRBJ1-1): DVKVTQSSRYLVKRTGEKVFLECVQDMDHENMFWYRQDPGLGLRLIYFSYDVKMKEKGDIPEGYSVSREKKERFSLILESASTNQTSMYLCACSGNTEAFFGQGTRLTVV.

This clone was seen just once. The genes are TRBV29-1 and TRBJ1-2; no definite D call. The CDR3 sequence is 16 residues long. Germline values: CDR1 SQVTM, CDR2 ANQGSEA. Trimming left V 6 bases short and J 4 bases short, with 24 bases between. DNA for the CDR3: TGCAGCGTCGACACGGGGATAACCCTGTCGAGCTATGGCTACACCTTC. It translates to CSVDTGITLSSYGYTF.

The gene calls are TRBV4-1 and TRBJ1-1; no definite D call. Germline CDR1 reads MGHRA; CDR2 reads YSYEKL. This CDR3 is 13 amino acids long. Trimming stripped 4 bases from V and 4 bases from J, with 10 bases between. The CDR3 region is CASSREMGTEAFF. As DNA, the CDR3 is TGCGCCAGCAGCCGTGAAATGGGCACTGAAGCTTTCTTT.

In this sample, this clone turned up a few times. The chain joins TRBV29-1 to TRBJ1-5; 7 bases map to TRBD1. Germline assignment: CDR1 SQVTM and CDR2 ANQGSEA. The V gene end was trimmed by 7 bases and the J gene end by 2 bases; junction bases not matched to a gene: 5. This CDR3 is built from 13 residues. This CDR3 is CSGATGGNQPQHF. CDR3 bases: TGCAGCGGTGCCACAGGGGGCAATCAGCCCCAGCATTTT.

The chain couples TRBV30 to TRBJ2-1; D possibly uses TRBD1 or TRBD2 (5 bases each). V lost 8 bases and J 7 bases, leaving 12 bases between the germline ends. The germline gives CDR1 GTSNPN, CDR2 SVGIG (reference sequence). The CDR3 is 11 amino acids. As DNA, the CDR3 is TGTGCCGGGACGGAAGGGAATGAGCAGTTCTTC. This sequence encodes CAGTEGNEQFF.

This rearrangement joins TRBV7-9 to TRBJ2-7; 9 bases agree with TRBD2. This CDR3 has 16 amino acids. The junction had 13 bases not matched to a gene; V was cut back by 6 bases and J by 4 bases. Germline CDR1 reads SEHNR; CDR2 reads FQNEAQ (reference sequence). CDR3 amino acids: CASRPDAGGPGYEQYF. CDR3 in DNA: TGTGCCAGCAGACCAGACGCGGGAGGGCCGGGGTACGAGCAGTACTTC.